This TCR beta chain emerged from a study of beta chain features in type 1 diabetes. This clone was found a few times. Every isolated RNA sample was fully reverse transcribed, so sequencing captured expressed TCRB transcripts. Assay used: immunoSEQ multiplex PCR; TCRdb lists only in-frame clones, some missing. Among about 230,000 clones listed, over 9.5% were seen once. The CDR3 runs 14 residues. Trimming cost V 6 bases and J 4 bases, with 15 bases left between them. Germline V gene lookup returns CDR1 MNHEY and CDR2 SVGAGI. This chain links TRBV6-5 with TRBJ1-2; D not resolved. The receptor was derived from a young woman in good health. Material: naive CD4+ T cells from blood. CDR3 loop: CASSLTRLSYGYTF. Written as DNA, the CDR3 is TGTGCCAGCAGCCTTACGAGGCTGTCCTATGGCTACACCTTC.